This T cell receptor beta chain was sequenced for a study of vaccination effects on CD4 cells after COVID-19. Study findings and constraints: Few convalescent patients were studied, and early post-infection samples were lacking. Among infection- and vaccine-induced clones, marked clonal contraction occurred late after vaccination.

As to this clone: Antigen unknown.

Within the ViraFEST assay, antigen-specific CD4+ T cells underwent expansion with viral peptide pools prior to sequencing. When around nine days of culture had elapsed, CD4+ T cells were isolated. The person had PCR-confirmed SARS-CoV-2 infection between March and December 2020. PBMC cultures contained some 2.1 million cells per well, about 11 IU/ml IL-2 and around 9.9 ug/ml peptides. Germline-derived CDR1 and CDR2 are SEHNR and FQNEAQ (reference sequence). CDR3 length: 14 amino acids. Trimming removed 5 bases from V and 3 bases from J, with 13 bases in between. The assay was immunoSEQ multiplex PCR, and TCRdb's table has in-frame clones only and misses some. The sample holds roughly 24,000 clones, roughly 76% seen once.

This material consisted of CD4+ T cells from PBMCs cultured with SARS-CoV-2 spike peptides, taken before COVID-19 vaccination. The chain links TRBV7-9 to TRBJ1-1; D may be TRBD1 (6 bases). The origin of this receptor is a human donor who had a prior SARS-CoV-2 infection. CDR3 nucleotides: TGTGCCAGCAGCCGATACAGGGAGGACACTGAAGCTTTCTTT. This gives the protein CASSRYREDTEAFF.